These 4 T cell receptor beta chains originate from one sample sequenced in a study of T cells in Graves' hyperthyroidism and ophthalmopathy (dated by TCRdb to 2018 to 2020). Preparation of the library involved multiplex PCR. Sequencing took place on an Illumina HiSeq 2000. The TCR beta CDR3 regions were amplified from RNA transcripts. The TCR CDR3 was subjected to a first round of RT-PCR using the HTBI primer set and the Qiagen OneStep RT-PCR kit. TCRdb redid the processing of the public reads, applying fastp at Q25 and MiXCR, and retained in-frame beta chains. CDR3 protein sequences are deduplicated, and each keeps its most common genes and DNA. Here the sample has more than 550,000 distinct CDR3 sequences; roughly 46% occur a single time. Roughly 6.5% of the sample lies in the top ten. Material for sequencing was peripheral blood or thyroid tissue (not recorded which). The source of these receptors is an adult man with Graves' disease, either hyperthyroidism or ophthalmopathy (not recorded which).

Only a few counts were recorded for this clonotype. CDR3: CASSDGRGLAYEQYF. CDR3 sequence (DNA): TGTGCCAGCAGTGACGGCCGGGGGCTCGCCTACGAGCAGTACTTC. V and J are TRBV2 and TRBJ2-7, with D possibly being TRBD1 or TRBD2 (6 bases each). The V end lost 3 bases, the J end lost 2 bases, and 14 bases lay between the germline ends. Germline assignment: CDR1 SNHLY and CDR2 FYNNEI. This CDR3 has 15 residues.

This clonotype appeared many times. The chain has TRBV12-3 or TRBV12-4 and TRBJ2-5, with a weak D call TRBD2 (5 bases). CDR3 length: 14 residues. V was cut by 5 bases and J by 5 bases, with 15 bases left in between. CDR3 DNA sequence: TGTGCCAGCAGTCCCCGGGCGGGCACGGAGACCCAGTACTTC. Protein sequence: CASSPRAGTETQYF.

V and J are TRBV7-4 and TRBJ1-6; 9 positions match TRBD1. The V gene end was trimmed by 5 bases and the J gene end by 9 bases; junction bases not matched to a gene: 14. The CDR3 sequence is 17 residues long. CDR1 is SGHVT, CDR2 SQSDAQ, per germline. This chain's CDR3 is CASSPGLLGTGSSPLHF. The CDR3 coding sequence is TGTGCCAGCAGCCCCGGACTTTTGGGGACAGGGAGTTCACCCCTCCACTTT.

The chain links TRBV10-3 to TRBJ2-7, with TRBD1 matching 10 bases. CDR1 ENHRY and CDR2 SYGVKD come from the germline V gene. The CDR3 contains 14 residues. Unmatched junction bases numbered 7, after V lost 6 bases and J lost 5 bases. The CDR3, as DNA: TGTGCCATCAGCAGAGACAGGGGGCGCGACGAGCAGTACTTC. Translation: CAISRDRGRDEQYF.